This paragraph reports one T cell receptor (beta chain). Its antigen remains unknown. The data were obtained in a study of spatial heterogeneity in lung cancer. Overall study: Consistently, beta-chain sequences turned up in larger numbers than alpha-chain sequences did.

General study findings and limits: Tumor mutation count correlated with how many alpha and beta TCRs expanded intratumorally.

Single TCR cDNA molecules each had their own unique molecular identifier. From the 5' RACE reads, TCRdb called clonotypes with MiXCR, one entry per CDR3 protein. The data contain 20,000 to 30,000 distinct CDR3 sequences, 8.8% of them singletons. The CDR3 loop spans 17 amino acids. The germline gives CDR1 SGDLS, CDR2 YYNGEE. Trimming pared 4 bases from V and 2 bases from J, leaving 19 bases between. Time point in this sample: sample taken at primary tumor resection. There were 72 donors, all of them untreated patients with early-stage non-small cell lung cancer. The sequences come from lung tumor tissue, collected at surgery. The chain combines TRBV9 with TRBJ1-3, with D possibly being TRBD1 (5 bases). This sequence was found in a male donor with early-stage non-small cell lung cancer. The CDR3 is CASSLPAGGTAGNTIYF. CDR3 sequence (DNA): TGTGCCAGCAGCTTACCCGCGGGGGGTACTGCTGGAAACACCATATATTTT.